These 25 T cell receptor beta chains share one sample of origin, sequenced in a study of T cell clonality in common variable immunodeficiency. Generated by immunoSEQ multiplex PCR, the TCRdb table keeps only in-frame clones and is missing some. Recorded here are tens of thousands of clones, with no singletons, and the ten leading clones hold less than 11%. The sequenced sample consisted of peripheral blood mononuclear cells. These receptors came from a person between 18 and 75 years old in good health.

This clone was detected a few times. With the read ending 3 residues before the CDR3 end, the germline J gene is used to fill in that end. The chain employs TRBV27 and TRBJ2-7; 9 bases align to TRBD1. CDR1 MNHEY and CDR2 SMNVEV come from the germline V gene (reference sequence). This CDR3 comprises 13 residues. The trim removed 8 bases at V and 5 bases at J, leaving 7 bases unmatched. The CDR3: CASCWDRDNEQYF. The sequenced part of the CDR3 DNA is TGTGCCAGCTGCTGGGACAGGGACAACGAG.

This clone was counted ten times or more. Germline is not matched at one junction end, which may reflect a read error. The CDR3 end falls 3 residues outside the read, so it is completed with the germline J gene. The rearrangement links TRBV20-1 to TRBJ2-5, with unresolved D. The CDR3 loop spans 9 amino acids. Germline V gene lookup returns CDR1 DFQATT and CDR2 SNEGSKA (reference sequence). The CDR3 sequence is CSARETQYF. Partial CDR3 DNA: TGCAGTGCTCGAGAGACC.

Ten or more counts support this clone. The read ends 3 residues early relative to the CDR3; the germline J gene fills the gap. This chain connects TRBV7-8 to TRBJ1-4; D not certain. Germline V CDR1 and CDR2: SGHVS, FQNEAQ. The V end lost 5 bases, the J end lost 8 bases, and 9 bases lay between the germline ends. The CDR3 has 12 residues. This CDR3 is CASSRSGEKLFF. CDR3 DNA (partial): TGTGCCAGCAGCCGCTCGGGGGAAAAA.

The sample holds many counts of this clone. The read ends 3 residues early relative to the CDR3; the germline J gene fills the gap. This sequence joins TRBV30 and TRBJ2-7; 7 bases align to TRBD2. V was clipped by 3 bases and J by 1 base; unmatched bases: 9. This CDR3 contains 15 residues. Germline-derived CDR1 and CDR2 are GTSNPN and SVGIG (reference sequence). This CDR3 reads CAWRIGTNPSYEQYF. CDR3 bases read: TGTGCCTGGAGGATCGGGACTAATCCTTCCTACGAG.

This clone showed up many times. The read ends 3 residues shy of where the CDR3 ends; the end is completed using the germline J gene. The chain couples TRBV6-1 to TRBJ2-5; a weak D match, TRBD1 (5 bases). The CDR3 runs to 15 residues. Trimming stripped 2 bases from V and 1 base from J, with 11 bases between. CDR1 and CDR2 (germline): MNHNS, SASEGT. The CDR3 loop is CASSELTGAQETQYF. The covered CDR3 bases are TGTGCCAGCAGTGAATTAACAGGAGCCCAAGAGACC.

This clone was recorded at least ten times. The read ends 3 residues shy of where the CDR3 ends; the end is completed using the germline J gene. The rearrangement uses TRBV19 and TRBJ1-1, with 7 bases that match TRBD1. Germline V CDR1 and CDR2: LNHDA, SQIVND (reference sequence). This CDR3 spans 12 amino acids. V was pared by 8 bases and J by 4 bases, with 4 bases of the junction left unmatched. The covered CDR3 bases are TGTGCCAGTGGGGGGACAGCCACTGAA. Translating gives CASGGTATE. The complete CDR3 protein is CASGGTATEAFF.

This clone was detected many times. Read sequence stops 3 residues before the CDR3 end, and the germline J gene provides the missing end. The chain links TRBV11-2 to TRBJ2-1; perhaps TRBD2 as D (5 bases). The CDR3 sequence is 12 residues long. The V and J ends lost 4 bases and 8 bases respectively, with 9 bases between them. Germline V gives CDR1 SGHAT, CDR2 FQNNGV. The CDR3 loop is CASSSRGHEQFF. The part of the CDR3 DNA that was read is TGTGCCAGCAGCTCCCGGGGTCATGAG.

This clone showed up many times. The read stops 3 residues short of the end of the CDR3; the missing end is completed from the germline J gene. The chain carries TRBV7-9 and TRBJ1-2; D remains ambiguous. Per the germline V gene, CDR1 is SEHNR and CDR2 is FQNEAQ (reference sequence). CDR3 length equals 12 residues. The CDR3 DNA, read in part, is TGTGCCAGCAGCTTAGTAGGCCAGGTT. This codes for CASSLVGQV. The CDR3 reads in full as CASSLVGQVYTF.

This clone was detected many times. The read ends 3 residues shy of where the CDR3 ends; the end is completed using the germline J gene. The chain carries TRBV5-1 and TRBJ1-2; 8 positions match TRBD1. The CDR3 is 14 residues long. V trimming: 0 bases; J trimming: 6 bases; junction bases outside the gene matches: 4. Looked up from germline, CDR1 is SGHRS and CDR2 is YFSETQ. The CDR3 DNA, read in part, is TGCGCCAGCAGCTTGGTGGCAGGGGGCGATGGC. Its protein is CASSLVAGGDG. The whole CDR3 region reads CASSLVAGGDGYTF.

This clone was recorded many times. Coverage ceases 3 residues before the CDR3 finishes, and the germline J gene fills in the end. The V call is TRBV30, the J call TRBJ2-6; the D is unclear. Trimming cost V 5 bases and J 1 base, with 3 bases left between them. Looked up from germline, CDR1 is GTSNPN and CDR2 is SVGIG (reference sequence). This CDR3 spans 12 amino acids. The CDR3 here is CAWLSGANVLTF. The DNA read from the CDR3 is TGTGCCTGGCTATCTGGGGCCAACGTC.

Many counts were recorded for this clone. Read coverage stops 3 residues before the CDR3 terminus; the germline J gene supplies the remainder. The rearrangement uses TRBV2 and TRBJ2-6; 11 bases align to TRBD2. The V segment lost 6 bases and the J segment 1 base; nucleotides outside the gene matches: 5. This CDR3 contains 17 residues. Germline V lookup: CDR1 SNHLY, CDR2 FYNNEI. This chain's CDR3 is CASRATSGASGANVLTF. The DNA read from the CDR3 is TGTGCCAGCAGGGCGACTAGCGGGGCATCTGGGGCCAACGTC.

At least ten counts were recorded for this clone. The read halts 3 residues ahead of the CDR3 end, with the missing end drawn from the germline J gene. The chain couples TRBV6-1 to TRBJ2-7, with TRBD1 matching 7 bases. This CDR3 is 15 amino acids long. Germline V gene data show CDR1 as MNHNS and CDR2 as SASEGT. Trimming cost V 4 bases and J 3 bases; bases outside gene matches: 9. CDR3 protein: CASSGQGWFGYEQYF. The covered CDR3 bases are TGTGCCAGCAGTGGACAGGGCTGGTTCGGCTACGAG.

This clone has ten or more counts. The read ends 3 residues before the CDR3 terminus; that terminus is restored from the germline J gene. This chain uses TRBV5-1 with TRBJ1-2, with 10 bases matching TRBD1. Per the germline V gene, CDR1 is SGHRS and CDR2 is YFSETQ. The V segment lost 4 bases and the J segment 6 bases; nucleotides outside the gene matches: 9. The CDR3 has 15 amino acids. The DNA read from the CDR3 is TGCGCCAGCAGCCCCGTAGGACAGGGGGAGGATGGC. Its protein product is CASSPVGQGEDG. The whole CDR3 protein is CASSPVGQGEDGYTF.

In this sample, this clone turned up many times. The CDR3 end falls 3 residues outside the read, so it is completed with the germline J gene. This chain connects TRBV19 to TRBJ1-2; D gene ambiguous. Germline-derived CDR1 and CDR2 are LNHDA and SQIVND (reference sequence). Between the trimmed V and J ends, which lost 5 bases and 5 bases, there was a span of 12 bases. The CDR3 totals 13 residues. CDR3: CASSLHRQYGYTF. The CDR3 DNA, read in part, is TGTGCCAGTAGTCTCCACCGTCAGTATGGC.

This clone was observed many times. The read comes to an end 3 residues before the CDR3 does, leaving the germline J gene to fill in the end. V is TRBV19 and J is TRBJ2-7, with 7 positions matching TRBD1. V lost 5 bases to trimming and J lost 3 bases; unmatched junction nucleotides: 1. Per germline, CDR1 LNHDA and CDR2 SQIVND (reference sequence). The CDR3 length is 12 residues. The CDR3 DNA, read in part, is TGTGCCAGTAGTGACAGGGACTACGAG. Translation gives CASSDRDYE. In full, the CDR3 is CASSDRDYEQYF.

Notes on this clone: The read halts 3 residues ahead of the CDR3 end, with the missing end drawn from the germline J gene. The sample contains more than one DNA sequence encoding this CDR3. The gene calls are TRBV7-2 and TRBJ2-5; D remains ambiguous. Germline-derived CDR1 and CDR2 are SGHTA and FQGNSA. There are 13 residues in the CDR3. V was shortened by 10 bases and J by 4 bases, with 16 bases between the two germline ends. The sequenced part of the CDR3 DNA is TGTGCCACCGCCAGCGTCTACGGAGAGACC. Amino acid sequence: CATASVYGET. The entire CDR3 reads CATASVYGETQYF.

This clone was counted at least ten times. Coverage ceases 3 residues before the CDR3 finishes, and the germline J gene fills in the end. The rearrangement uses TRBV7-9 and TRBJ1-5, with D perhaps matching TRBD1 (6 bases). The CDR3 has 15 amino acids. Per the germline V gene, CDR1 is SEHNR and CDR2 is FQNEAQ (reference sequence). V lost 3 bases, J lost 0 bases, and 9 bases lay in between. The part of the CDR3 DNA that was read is TGTGCCAGCAGCTTCGGGGACAATAGCAATCAGCCC. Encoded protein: CASSFGDNSNQP. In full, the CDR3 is CASSFGDNSNQPQHF.

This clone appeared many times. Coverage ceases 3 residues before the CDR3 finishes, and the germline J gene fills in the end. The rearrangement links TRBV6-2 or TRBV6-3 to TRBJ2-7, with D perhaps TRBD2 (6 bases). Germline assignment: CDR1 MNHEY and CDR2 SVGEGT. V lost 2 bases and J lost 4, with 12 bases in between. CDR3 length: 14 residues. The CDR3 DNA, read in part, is TGTGCCAGCAGTTACGGGCAGGAGGGTTACGAG. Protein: CASSYGQEGYE. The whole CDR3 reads CASSYGQEGYEQYF.

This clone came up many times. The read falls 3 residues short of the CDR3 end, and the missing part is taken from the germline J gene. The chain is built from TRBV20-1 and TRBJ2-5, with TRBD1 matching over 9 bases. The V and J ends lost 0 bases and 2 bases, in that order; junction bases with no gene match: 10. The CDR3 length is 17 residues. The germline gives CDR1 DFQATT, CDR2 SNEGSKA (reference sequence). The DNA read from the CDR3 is TGCAGTGCTAGAGATCGGAGGGACAGGGTGGGGCAAGAGACC. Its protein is CSARDRRDRVGQET. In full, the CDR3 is CSARDRRDRVGQETQYF.

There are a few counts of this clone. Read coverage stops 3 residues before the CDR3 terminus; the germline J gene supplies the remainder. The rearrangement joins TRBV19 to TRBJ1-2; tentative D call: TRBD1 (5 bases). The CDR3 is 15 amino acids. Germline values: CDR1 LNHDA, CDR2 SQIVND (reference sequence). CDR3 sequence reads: CASTPGGAREQPYTF. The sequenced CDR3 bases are TGTGCCAGTACCCCGGGAGGGGCTCGGGAACAGCCC.

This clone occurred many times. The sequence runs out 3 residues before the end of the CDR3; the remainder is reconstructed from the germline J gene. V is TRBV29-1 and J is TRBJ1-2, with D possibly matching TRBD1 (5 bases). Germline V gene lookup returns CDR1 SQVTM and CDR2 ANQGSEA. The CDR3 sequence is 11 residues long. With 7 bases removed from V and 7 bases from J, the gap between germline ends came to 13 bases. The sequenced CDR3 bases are TGCAGCGGGGGGGAATTCCCTGGC. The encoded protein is CSGGEFPG. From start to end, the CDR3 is CSGGEFPGYTF.

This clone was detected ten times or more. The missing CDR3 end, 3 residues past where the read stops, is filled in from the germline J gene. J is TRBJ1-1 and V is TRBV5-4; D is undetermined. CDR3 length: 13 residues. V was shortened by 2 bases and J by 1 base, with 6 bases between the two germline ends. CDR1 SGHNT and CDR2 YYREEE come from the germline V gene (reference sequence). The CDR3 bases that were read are TGTGCCAGCAGCTTTCAAGGGAACACTGAA. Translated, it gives CASSFQGNTE. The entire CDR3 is CASSFQGNTEAFF.

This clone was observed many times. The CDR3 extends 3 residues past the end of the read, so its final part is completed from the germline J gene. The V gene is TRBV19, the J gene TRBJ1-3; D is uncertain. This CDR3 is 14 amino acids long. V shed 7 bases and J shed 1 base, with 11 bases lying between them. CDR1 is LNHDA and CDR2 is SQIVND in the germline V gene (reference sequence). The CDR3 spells CASTLRVSGNTIYF. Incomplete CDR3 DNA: TGTGCCAGTACTCTTCGGGTTTCTGGAAACACC.

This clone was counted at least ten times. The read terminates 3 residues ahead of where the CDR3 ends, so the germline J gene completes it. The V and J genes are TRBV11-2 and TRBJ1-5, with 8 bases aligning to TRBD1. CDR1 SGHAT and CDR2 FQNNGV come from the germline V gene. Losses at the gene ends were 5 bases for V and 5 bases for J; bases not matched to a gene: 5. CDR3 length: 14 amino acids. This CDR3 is CASSQQGGDQPQHF. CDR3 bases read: TGTGCCAGCAGCCAACAGGGGGGCGATCAGCCC.

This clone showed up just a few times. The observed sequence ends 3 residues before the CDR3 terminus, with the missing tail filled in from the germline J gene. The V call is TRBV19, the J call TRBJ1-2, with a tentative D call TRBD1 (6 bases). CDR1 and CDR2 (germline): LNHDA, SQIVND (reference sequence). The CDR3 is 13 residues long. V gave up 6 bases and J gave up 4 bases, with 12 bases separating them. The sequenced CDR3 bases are TGTGCCAGTAGCCAAGGACAGCTCTATGGC. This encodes CASSQGQLYG. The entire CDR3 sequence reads CASSQGQLYGYTF.